The 19 T cell receptor beta chains reported below all come from one sample, sequenced in a study of cytomegalovirus exposure and HLA in healthy donors. PCR amplification relied on 60 Vbeta primers (plus 13 Jbeta primers). Some clones are missing from TCRdb's copy, which holds only in-frame ones; the method was immunoSEQ multiplex PCR. The sample comprises 130,000 to 150,000 clones, roughly 80% of which are singletons, and 2.9% rests with the top ten. Sequenced input: PBMCs. These receptor sequences come from a woman between 25 and 40 years old in good health and CMV-seronegative.

The J gene is TRBJ2-3, the V gene TRBV10-3, with 8 nucleotides matching TRBD1. There are 17 residues in the CDR3. The germline gives CDR1 ENHRY, CDR2 SYGVKD. J gave up 3 bases and V 4 bases, and 12 bases lay outside the gene matches. The CDR3 sequence is CAISVRYRDRSTDTQYF. CDR3 coding DNA: TGTGCCATCAGTGTTCGATACCGGGACAGGTCGACAGATACGCAGTATTTT.

The V gene is TRBV5-1, the J gene TRBJ2-3; D is ambiguous. CDR1 and CDR2 from the germline V gene are SGHRS and YFSETQ. V lost 0 bases and J lost 2, with 7 bases in between. CDR3 length equals 14 residues. The CDR3 region is CASSLEEPTDTQYF. Written as DNA, the CDR3 is TGCGCCAGCAGCTTGGAGGAGCCCACAGATACGCAGTATTTT.

The chain combines TRBV7-3 with TRBJ2-3, with TRBD2 identical over 10 bases. Trimming removed 5 bases from V and 2 bases from J; junction bases left unmatched: 7. Germline V gene data show CDR1 as SGHTA and CDR2 as FQGTGA. The CDR3 sequence is 16 residues long. The CDR3 DNA reads as TGTGCCAGCAGCGCGGGACTAGCGCCTAACACAGATACGCAGTATTTT. It codes for CASSAGLAPNTDTQYF.

The rearrangement joins TRBV7-8 to TRBJ1-2; 10 bases align to TRBD1. The CDR3 is 15 residues long. The V gene's germline CDR1 is SGHVS and CDR2 FQNEAQ. Trimming at V came to 6 bases and at J to 9 bases, leaving 13 bases not matched to a gene. CDR3 protein: CASRRERTGGCSYTF. DNA for the CDR3: TGTGCCAGCAGACGAGAGAGGACAGGGGGGTGTAGCTACACCTTC. Full variable domain (missing parts from reference TRBV7-8 and TRBJ1-2): GAGVSQSPRYKVAKRGQDVALRCDPISGHVSLFWYQQALGQGPEFLTYFQNEAQLDKSGLPSDRFFAERPEGSVSTLKIQRTQQEDSAVYLCASRRERTGGCSYTFGSGTRLTVV.

The chain carries TRBV18 and TRBJ1-1; possibly TRBD1 for D (6 bases). V lost 3 bases and J lost 7, with 12 bases in between. The CDR3 length is 13 residues. Germline V gives CDR1 KGHSH, CDR2 LQKENI. Here the CDR3 reads CASSPRTVDEAFF. CDR3 DNA: TGTGCCAGCTCACCTCGGACAGTCGATGAAGCTTTCTTT.

The chain employs TRBV7-8 and TRBJ2-1; 8 bases are shared with TRBD1. The V gene end was trimmed by 4 bases and the J gene end by 2 bases; junction bases not matched to a gene: 7. Germline loops: CDR1 SGHVS, CDR2 FQNEAQ. The length of the CDR3 is 16 residues. The CDR3 sequence: CASSSPTGEAYNEQFF. The CDR3, as DNA: TGTGCCAGCAGCTCCCCGACAGGGGAGGCCTACAATGAGCAGTTCTTC.

This clone was picked up a small number of times. The rearrangement links TRBV4-3 to TRBJ1-2; 8 bases line up with TRBD1. The ends lost 0 bases at V and 1 base at J; junction bases unmatched: 4. Looked up from germline, CDR1 is LGHNA and CDR2 is YSLEER. The CDR3 totals 16 residues. The CDR3 sequence: CASSQEYRGSNYGYTF. CDR3 DNA: TGCGCCAGCAGCCAAGAATACAGGGGGAGTAACTATGGCTACACCTTC.

The J gene is TRBJ2-2, the V gene TRBV30, with 11 bases that match TRBD1. CDR3 length equals 15 residues. Germline V gene sequence: CDR1 GTSNPN, CDR2 SVGIG (reference sequence). Germline trimming cut 7 bases from V and 4 bases from J; bases unmatched to any gene: 8. The CDR3 DNA follows: TGTGCCTATCGATCCGGGACAGGGGGCACCGGGGAGCTGTTTTTT. It yields the protein CAYRSGTGGTGELFF.

The sample holds a few counts of this clone. The rearrangement uses TRBV5-6 and TRBJ1-1; TRBD1 aligns across 9 bases. The germline V gene encodes CDR1 SGHDT and CDR2 YYEEEE. J lost 7 bases, V lost 3 bases, and 4 bases had no gene match. The CDR3 has 13 amino acids. DNA for the CDR3: TGTGCCAGCAGCTCAGGGACAGGGTTTGAAGCTTTCTTT. It encodes CASSSGTGFEAFF.

The gene calls are TRBV27 and TRBJ2-1; 9 nucleotides align to TRBD2. After removal of 3 bases from V and 0 bases from J, the junction contained 12 bases not matched to a gene. This CDR3 is built from 19 residues. Germline V gene lookup returns CDR1 MNHEY and CDR2 SMNVEV (reference sequence). The CDR3 loop is CASSFRLREGFSSYNEQFF. The CDR3 nucleotides read TGTGCCAGCAGTTTCAGGTTGCGGGAGGGCTTTAGCTCCTACAATGAGCAGTTCTTC.

There are a few counts of this clone. The chain uses TRBV19 and TRBJ1-5, with D perhaps TRBD1 (5 bases). The CDR3 length is 13 residues. V dropped 7 bases and J dropped 3 bases, with 10 bases sitting between them. Germline V gene data show CDR1 as LNHDA and CDR2 as SQIVND (reference sequence). This CDR3 reads CASTTVVNQPQHF. As DNA, the CDR3 is TGTGCCAGTACGACAGTCGTCAATCAGCCCCAGCATTTT. The full variable domain, rest sourced from reference TRBV19 and TRBJ1-5, is DGGITQSPKYLFRKEGQNVTLSCEQNLNHDAMYWYRQDPGQGLRLIYYSQIVNDFQKGDIAEGYSVSREKKESFPLTVTSAQKNPTAFYLCASTTVVNQPQHFGDGTRLSIL.

J is TRBJ1-2 and V is TRBV2; 7 bases are shared with TRBD1. CDR3 length: 14 residues. Losses at the gene ends were 5 bases for V and 4 bases for J; bases not matched to a gene: 7. Germline-derived CDR1 and CDR2 are SNHLY and FYNNEI. The CDR3, as DNA: TGTGCCAGCAGTCCTCGGACAGGCCCCTATGGCTACACCTTC. Translation: CASSPRTGPYGYTF. Supplemented by reference TRBV2 and TRBJ1-2, the full variable domain reads EPEVTQTPSHQVTQMGQEVILRCVPISNHLYFYWYRQILGQKVEFLVSFYNNEISEKSEIFDDQFSVERPDGSNFTLKIRSTKLEDSAMYFCASSPRTGPYGYTFGSGTRLTVV.

For the CDR3, the DNA is TGTGCCAGCAGCCTGACAGGGGTAGCGAACTATGGCTACACCTTC. Amino acids: CASSLTGVANYGYTF. The chain employs TRBV7-9 and TRBJ1-2; 8 bases align to TRBD1. The CDR3 sequence is 15 residues long. CDR1 SEHNR and CDR2 FQNEAQ come from the germline V gene (reference sequence). The V and J ends lost 5 bases and 2 bases, in that order; junction bases with no gene match: 7.

The rearrangement joins TRBV28 to TRBJ1-6, with no clear D. The CDR3 length is 14 residues. From germline, CDR1 is MDHEN and CDR2 SYDVKM. V was shortened by 5 bases and J by 3 bases, with 8 bases between the two germline ends. The CDR3 bases are TGTGCCAGCAGTCCTGACTTCTATAATTCACCCCTCCACTTT. This translates into CASSPDFYNSPLHF.

The J gene is TRBJ1-1, the V gene TRBV28; tentative D call: TRBD1 (5 bases). CDR1 and CDR2 (germline): MDHEN, SYDVKM. V lost 3 bases and J lost 5, with 13 bases in between. The CDR3 sequence is 14 residues long. The CDR3 region is CASSFRASSTEAFF. The DNA for the CDR3 is TGTGCCAGCAGTTTCAGGGCCAGTTCAACTGAAGCTTTCTTT.

The gene calls are TRBV30 and TRBJ1-2; D is possibly TRBD1 (5 bases). Deletions cut 3 bases from V and 7 bases from J, with 15 bases between. There are 13 residues in the CDR3. The V gene's germline CDR1 is GTSNPN and CDR2 SVGIG (reference sequence). The chain's CDR3 is CAWSVGGGSGYTF. The CDR3 region has the DNA TGTGCCTGGAGCGTCGGGGGAGGGAGTGGCTACACCTTC.

The V and J genes are TRBV19 and TRBJ1-5; the D is unclear. Germline CDR1 and CDR2: LNHDA and SQIVND (reference sequence). Trimming stripped 4 bases from V and 2 bases from J, with 6 bases between. The CDR3 extends over 13 amino acids. Here the CDR3 reads CASSSQGNQPQHF. The CDR3 nucleotides read TGTGCCAGTAGTAGCCAGGGCAATCAGCCCCAGCATTTT.

The J gene is TRBJ2-3, the V gene TRBV5-1; D perhaps matches TRBD2 (5 bases). Trimming removed 1 base from V and 0 bases from J, with 9 bases in between. The CDR3 has 15 amino acids. CDR1 SGHRS and CDR2 YFSETQ come from the germline V gene. The CDR3 region is CASSLLRGSTDTQYF. Written as DNA, the CDR3 is TGCGCCAGCAGCTTGTTGAGAGGGAGCACAGATACGCAGTATTTT.

This chain uses TRBV10-3 with TRBJ2-3, with TRBD1 matching over 7 bases. With V trimmed by 10 bases and J by 5 bases, 9 bases remained unmatched. Germline CDR1 is ENHRY and CDR2 is SYGVKD. The CDR3 is 13 amino acids. The DNA of the CDR3 is TGTGCCACCTCCGCCAGGGGGTTAGATACGCAGTATTTT. This encodes CATSARGLDTQYF.